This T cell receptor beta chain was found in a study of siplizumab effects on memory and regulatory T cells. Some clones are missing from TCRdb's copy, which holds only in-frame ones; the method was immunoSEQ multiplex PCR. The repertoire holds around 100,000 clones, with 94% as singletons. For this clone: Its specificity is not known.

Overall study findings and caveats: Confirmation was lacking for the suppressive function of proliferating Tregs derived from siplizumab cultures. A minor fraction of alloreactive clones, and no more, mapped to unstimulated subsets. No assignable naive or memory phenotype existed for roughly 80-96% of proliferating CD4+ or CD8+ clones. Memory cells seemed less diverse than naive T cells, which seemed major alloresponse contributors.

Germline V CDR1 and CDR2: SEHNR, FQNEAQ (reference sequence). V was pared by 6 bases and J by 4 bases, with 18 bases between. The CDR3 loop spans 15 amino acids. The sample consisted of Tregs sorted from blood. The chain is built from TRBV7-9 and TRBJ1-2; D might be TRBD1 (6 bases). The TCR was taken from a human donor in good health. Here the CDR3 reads CASSPSRDTLYGYTF. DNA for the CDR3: TGTGCCAGCAGTCCCTCCCGGGACACCCTCTATGGCTACACCTTC.